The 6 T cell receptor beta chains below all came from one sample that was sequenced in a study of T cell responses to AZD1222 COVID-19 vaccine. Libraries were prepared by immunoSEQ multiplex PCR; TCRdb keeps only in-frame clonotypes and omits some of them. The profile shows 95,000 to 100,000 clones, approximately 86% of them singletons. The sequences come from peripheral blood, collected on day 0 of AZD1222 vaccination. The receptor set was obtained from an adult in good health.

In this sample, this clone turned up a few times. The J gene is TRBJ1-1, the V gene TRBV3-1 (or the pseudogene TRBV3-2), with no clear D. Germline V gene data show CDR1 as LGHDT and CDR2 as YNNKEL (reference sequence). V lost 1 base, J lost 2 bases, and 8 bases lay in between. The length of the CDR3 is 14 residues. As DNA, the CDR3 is TGTGCCAGCAGCCAAGTTGAGGGCAACACTGAAGCTTTCTTT. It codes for CASSQVEGNTEAFF.

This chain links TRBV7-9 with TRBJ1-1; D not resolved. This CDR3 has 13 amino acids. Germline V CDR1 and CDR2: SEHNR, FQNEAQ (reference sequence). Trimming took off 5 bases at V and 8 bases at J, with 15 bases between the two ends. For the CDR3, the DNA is TGTGCCAGCAGCCCTACCTCCGGGCCGGAAGCTTTCTTT. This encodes CASSPTSGPEAFF.

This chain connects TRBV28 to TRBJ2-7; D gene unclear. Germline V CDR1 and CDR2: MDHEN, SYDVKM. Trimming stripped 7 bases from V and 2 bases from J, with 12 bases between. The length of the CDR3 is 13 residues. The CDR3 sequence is CASNLADTYEQYF. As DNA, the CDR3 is TGTGCCAGCAATCTCGCGGATACCTACGAGCAGTACTTC.

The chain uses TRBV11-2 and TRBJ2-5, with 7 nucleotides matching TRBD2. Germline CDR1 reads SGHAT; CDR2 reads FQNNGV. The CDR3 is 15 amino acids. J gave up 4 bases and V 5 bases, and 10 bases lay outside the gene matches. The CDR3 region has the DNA TGTGCCAGCAGCAGAAGACTAGCAGAAGGAGAGACCCAGTACTTC. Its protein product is CASSRRLAEGETQYF.

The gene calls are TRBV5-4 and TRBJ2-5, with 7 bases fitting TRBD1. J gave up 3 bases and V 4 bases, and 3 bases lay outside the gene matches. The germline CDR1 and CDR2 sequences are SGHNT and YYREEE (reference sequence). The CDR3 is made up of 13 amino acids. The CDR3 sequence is CASSRDSKETQYF. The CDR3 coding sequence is TGTGCCAGCAGCCGGGACAGTAAAGAGACCCAGTACTTC.

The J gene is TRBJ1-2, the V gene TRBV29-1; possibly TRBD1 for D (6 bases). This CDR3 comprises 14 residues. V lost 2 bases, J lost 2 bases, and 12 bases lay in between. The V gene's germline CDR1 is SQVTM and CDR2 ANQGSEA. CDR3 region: CSVEPGAANYGYTF. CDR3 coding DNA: TGCAGCGTTGAACCAGGGGCGGCGAACTATGGCTACACCTTC.